The clone carrying this T cell receptor beta chain came up many times. The antigen remains unidentified. The germline V and J ends were trimmed by 6 bases and 0 bases, with 15 bases remaining between them. This CDR3 is 15 amino acids long. Germline CDR1 reads DFQATT; CDR2 reads SNEGSKA (reference sequence). This sample's time point: longitudinal time-point 2. With 10-nucleotide random UMIs, 5'RACE was used to make the cDNA. TCRdb independently ran MiXCR on the 5' RACE reads; one entry per CDR3 protein. The sample consists of about 33,000 distinct CDR3 sequences, less than 15% of them appearing once. This sample stems from a study of neurological immune-mediated disorders. General study points: Across subjects, expanded clones had no CDR3 amino acid sequences in common, pointing to private repertoires in all groups.

V and J are TRBV20-1 and TRBJ2-1, with D perhaps TRBD1 or TRBD2 (7 bases each). The source material was PBMCs. The receptor was derived from a woman aged 40 to 50 in good health. The CDR3 is CSATSGDSSYNEQFF. Here the CDR3 DNA reads TGCAGTGCAACCAGCGGGGACAGCTCCTACAATGAGCAGTTCTTC.